This entry concerns a single T cell receptor beta chain. Its antigen remains unknown. The data were taken from a study of Tregs in tolerant kidney transplant recipients. Study summary: Related graft donors supplied nonmyeloablative bone marrow transplants, and mixed chimerism was transient.

The CDR3 totals 15 residues. Germline CDR1 is MGHRA and CDR2 is YSYEKL. V dropped 8 bases and J dropped 2; count of bases not matched to a gene: 10. The study's findings and limits: Biological reproducibility was not directly addressed in this study. Tregs expanded with activated donor B cells seemed most donor-specific.

Profiled with immunoSEQ multiplex PCR; TCRdb holds only in-frame clones, not every one. The table includes nearly 15,000 clones, around 80% detected once. Unstimulated regulatory T cells (CD4+CD25+CD127-), CD4+CD25- non-regulatory cells, CD4 and CD8 cells were FACS-sorted from thawed PBMCs. This rearrangement joins TRBV4-1 to TRBJ2-3; 7 nucleotides align to TRBD2. This receptor was taken from a human donor who received a combined kidney and bone marrow transplant. This material consisted of Tregs from blood, taken before the transplant. The CDR3 here is CASGSAGALTDTQYF. The CDR3, as DNA: TGCGCCAGCGGGAGCGCGGGAGCCCTCACAGATACGCAGTATTTT.